Sequencing of this TCR beta chain was carried out in a study of T cell repertoires in cytomegalovirus infection. MiXCR, applied by TCRdb to the reads, yields one record per CDR3 protein. The table has some 180,000 distinct CDR3 sequences, about 21% seen once. This clonotype was picked up many times. The CDR3 covers 18 residues. In germline, CDR1 is SGHTA, CDR2 FQGNSA. V dropped 0 bases and J dropped 0 bases, with 16 bases sitting between them. The TCR originated in a human donor in good health (CMV status not recorded). Some clones in this sample may be carry-over from other donors' samples. The sample consisted of PBMCs. The chain links TRBV7-2 to TRBJ2-3; D not certain. The DNA for the CDR3 is TGTGCCAGCAGCTTAGCGTACGGGCAAGGTCCTAGCACAGATACGCAGTATTTT. It codes for CASSLAYGQGPSTDTQYF.